A selection of T cell receptor beta chains follows, all from one sample in a study of metastatic and nonmetastatic thyroid tumors. TCRdb re-clonotyped the PCR reads via MiXCR. The sample consists of some 40,000 clones, approximately 13% of them appearing once. Sequences were obtained from blood. All receptors derive from a female donor with papillary thyroid cancer or a benign thyroid nodule (not recorded which). Some clones in this sample may be carry-over from other donors' samples. The CDR3 runs from the conserved cysteine through the conserved F or W. Each record gives: clone size, D gene, J gene, V gene, CDR3 DNA, CDR3 protein. A D gene is named only where the DNA matches it firmly. Size is omitted from some rows. Given values are once, few, many or a class for expanded clones.

abundance: many
d_gene: TRBD1
j_gene: TRBJ1-4
v_gene: TRBV11-1
CDR3nt: TGTGCCAGCAGCTTGGACAGGGTGGACGAAAAACTGTTTTTT
CDR3aa: CASSLDRVDEKLFF

abundance: many
d_gene: TRBD1
j_gene: TRBJ2-7
v_gene: TRBV5-1
CDR3nt: TGCGCCAGCAGCTTGACGCCCGGGCGGGACAGGGGTTACGAGCAGTACTTC
CDR3aa: CASSLTPGRDRGYEQYF

abundance: NA
d_gene: NA
j_gene: TRBJ2-7
v_gene: TRBV20-1
CDR3nt: TGCAGTTCTAGATCGCAAGGACGAAAGGGCCGCGAGCAGTACTTC
CDR3aa: CSSRSQGRKGREQYF

abundance: many
d_gene: TRBD1
j_gene: TRBJ1-1
v_gene: TRBV7-3
CDR3nt: TGTGCCAGCAGCTCGCAGGGGGCGAGGACTGAAGCTTTCTTT
CDR3aa: CASSSQGARTEAFF

abundance: many
d_gene: TRBD1
j_gene: TRBJ2-5
v_gene: TRBV20-1
CDR3nt: TGCAGTGCTTTCGGACAGGGGGTGGGTGGACGGCAAGAGACCCAGTACTTC
CDR3aa: CSAFGQGVGGRQETQYF

abundance: few
d_gene: NA
j_gene: TRBJ2-5
v_gene: TRBV5-5
CDR3nt: TGTGCCAGCAGCTTCTTGGCCGCGGGAGAGACCCAGTACTTC
CDR3aa: CASSFLAAGETQYF

abundance: many
d_gene: NA
j_gene: TRBJ2-1
v_gene: TRBV4-2
CDR3nt: TGTGCCAGCAGCCCGGAAGCGAGAACAGGGCTGCCTGGAATGAGCGAGCAGTTCTTC
CDR3aa: CASSPEARTGLPGMSEQFF

abundance: NA
d_gene: TRBD2
j_gene: TRBJ2-3
v_gene: TRBV7-2
CDR3nt: TGTGCCAGCAGCTATAGCGGGCCGCGGGGAGATACGCAGTATTTT
CDR3aa: CASSYSGPRGDTQYF

abundance: many
d_gene: NA
j_gene: TRBJ2-7
v_gene: TRBV9
CDR3nt: TGTGCCAGCAGCCCTAGGGACCCAAGCTACGAGCAGTACTTC
CDR3aa: CASSPRDPSYEQYF

abundance: many
d_gene: TRBD1
j_gene: TRBJ1-2
v_gene: TRBV28
CDR3nt: TGTGCCAGCAGCCCTGGACAGGGGAGCTATGGCTACACCTTC
CDR3aa: CASSPGQGSYGYTF

abundance: many
d_gene: NA
j_gene: TRBJ2-4
v_gene: TRBV28
CDR3nt: TGTGCCAGCAGTTTAAGAACAGGCTTAATTTGGGACTTC
CDR3aa: CASSLRTGLIWDF

abundance: many
d_gene: NA
j_gene: TRBJ2-2
v_gene: TRBV7-3
CDR3nt: TGTGCCAGCAGCTCCGTGGGGGCGACCGGGGAGCTGTTTTTT
CDR3aa: CASSSVGATGELFF

abundance: many
d_gene: NA
j_gene: TRBJ1-5
v_gene: TRBV27
CDR3nt: TGTGCCAGCCGGGGGTTAACCAATCAGCCCCAGCATTTT
CDR3aa: CASRGLTNQPQHF

abundance: many
d_gene: TRBD1
j_gene: TRBJ1-2
v_gene: TRBV5-6
CDR3nt: TGTGCCAGCAGCTTGGGGGACAGGGGGCTTAACTATGGCTACACCTTC
CDR3aa: CASSLGDRGLNYGYTF

abundance: many
d_gene: NA
j_gene: TRBJ1-2
v_gene: TRBV29-1
CDR3nt: TGCAGCGTTGAAGCGTTCGGGGGGGGAGGCTACACCTTC
CDR3aa: CSVEAFGGGGYTF

abundance: many
d_gene: NA
j_gene: TRBJ1-1
v_gene: TRBV11-1
CDR3nt: TGTGCCAGCAGCTTACCGGTACAGGGTCATAACACTGAAGCTTTCTTT
CDR3aa: CASSLPVQGHNTEAFF

abundance: many
d_gene: NA
j_gene: TRBJ1-1
v_gene: TRBV9
CDR3nt: TGTGCCAGCAGCGTAGGAGCAGATCCCGAGGTGGCTGAAGCTTTCTTT
CDR3aa: CASSVGADPEVAEAFF

abundance: many
d_gene: NA
j_gene: TRBJ1-1
v_gene: TRBV19
CDR3nt: TGTGCCAGTAGTATAATAGGCGCTGAAGCTTTCTTT
CDR3aa: CASSIIGAEAFF

abundance: NA
d_gene: TRBD1
j_gene: TRBJ2-1
v_gene: TRBV28
CDR3nt: TGTGTCAGCAGCGGTGGGACAGGGGGGAATGAGCAGTTCTTC
CDR3aa: CVSSGGTGGNEQFF

abundance: NA
d_gene: NA
j_gene: TRBJ1-6
v_gene: TRBV7-2
CDR3nt: TGTGCCAGCAGCTTAGCTGGGGGTCCCCGTAACCTACCCCTCCACTTT
CDR3aa: CASSLAGGPRNLPLHF

abundance: many
d_gene: TRBD2
j_gene: TRBJ2-1
v_gene: TRBV11-3
CDR3nt: TGTGCCAGCAGCCCGACTAGCGAAGACAATGAGCAGTTCTTC
CDR3aa: CASSPTSEDNEQFF

abundance: NA
d_gene: TRBD1
j_gene: TRBJ1-6
v_gene: TRBV6-1
CDR3nt: TGTGCCAGCAGTGAGGACAGGGATAATTCACCCCTCCACTTT
CDR3aa: CASSEDRDNSPLHF

abundance: NA
d_gene: TRBD1
j_gene: TRBJ2-7
v_gene: TRBV28
CDR3nt: TGTGCCAGCAGTTTATGGCGGACAGGGTTAGGCTACGAGCAGTACTTC
CDR3aa: CASSLWRTGLGYEQYF

abundance: many
d_gene: NA
j_gene: TRBJ1-5
v_gene: TRBV2
CDR3nt: TGTGCCAGCAGTGAGGCAGGGGATCAGCCCCAGCATTTT
CDR3aa: CASSEAGDQPQHF

abundance: many
d_gene: TRBD1
j_gene: TRBJ2-3
v_gene: TRBV12-3/TRBV12-4
CDR3nt: TGTGCCAGCAGTTTAATGAGGGACAGGGAAGATACGCAGTATTTT
CDR3aa: CASSLMRDREDTQYF

abundance: few
d_gene: NA
j_gene: TRBJ2-7
v_gene: TRBV6-1
CDR3nt: TGTGCCAGCAGACGGGTGAGCGGATCCTACGAGCAGTACTTC
CDR3aa: CASRRVSGSYEQYF

abundance: many
d_gene: NA
j_gene: TRBJ2-3
v_gene: TRBV24-1
CDR3nt: TGTGCCACCAGTGATTTGCCTAGCACAGATACGCAGTATTTT
CDR3aa: CATSDLPSTDTQYF

abundance: few
d_gene: TRBD2
j_gene: TRBJ2-1
v_gene: TRBV20-1
CDR3nt: TGCAGTGCTTATCATCCAAGAGGGACTAGCGGAATTAATGAGCAGTTCTTC
CDR3aa: CSAYHPRGTSGINEQFF

abundance: many
d_gene: NA
j_gene: TRBJ1-2
v_gene: TRBV18
CDR3nt: TGTGCCAGCTCACCAACGGACAACTATGGCTACACCTTC
CDR3aa: CASSPTDNYGYTF

abundance: many
d_gene: TRBD2
j_gene: TRBJ2-4
v_gene: TRBV3-1
CDR3nt: TGTGCCAGCAGCCAATGGGGGGGGACCAAAAACATTCAGTACTTC
CDR3aa: CASSQWGGTKNIQYF

abundance: many
d_gene: TRBD1
j_gene: TRBJ2-5
v_gene: TRBV5-1
CDR3nt: TGCGCCAGCAGCACGGGACAGGGGGGGGAGACCCAGTACTTC
CDR3aa: CASSTGQGGETQYF

abundance: few
d_gene: NA
j_gene: TRBJ2-3
v_gene: TRBV19
CDR3nt: TGTGCCAGTAGTATAGTGGGTTGGGAAGGAGATACGCAGTATTTT
CDR3aa: CASSIVGWEGDTQYF

abundance: few
d_gene: TRBD1
j_gene: TRBJ1-2
v_gene: TRBV12-3/TRBV12-4
CDR3nt: TGTGCCAGCAGCCCCCAACAGGGGGCCCTTAAGGGCTACACCTTC
CDR3aa: CASSPQQGALKGYTF

abundance: many
d_gene: TRBD1
j_gene: TRBJ2-7
v_gene: TRBV2
CDR3nt: TGTGCCAGTGTACGGGACAGGGGAGTTGGCGAGCAGTACTTC
CDR3aa: CASVRDRGVGEQYF

abundance: many
d_gene: NA
j_gene: TRBJ2-7
v_gene: TRBV3-1
CDR3nt: TGTGCCAGCAGCCAAACCGGGTACGAGCAGTACTTC
CDR3aa: CASSQTGYEQYF

abundance: NA
d_gene: TRBD1
j_gene: TRBJ2-3
v_gene: TRBV5-1
CDR3nt: TGCGCCAGCAGCCAGCGGACAGGGAACACAGATACGCAGTATTTT
CDR3aa: CASSQRTGNTDTQYF

abundance: many
d_gene: TRBD1
j_gene: TRBJ2-7
v_gene: TRBV29-1
CDR3nt: TGCAGCGCCGGGACAGGGAACTCCTACGAGCAGTACTTC
CDR3aa: CSAGTGNSYEQYF

abundance: NA
d_gene: NA
j_gene: TRBJ2-1
v_gene: TRBV28
CDR3nt: TGTGCCAGAAGGGGGAATGAGCAGTTCTTC
CDR3aa: CARRGNEQFF

abundance: many
d_gene: NA
j_gene: TRBJ2-5
v_gene: TRBV29-1
CDR3nt: TGCAGCGTTGATGGACAGAGCAACCAAGAGACCCAGTACTTC
CDR3aa: CSVDGQSNQETQYF

abundance: many
d_gene: TRBD2
j_gene: TRBJ2-3
v_gene: TRBV11-2
CDR3nt: TGTGCCAGCAGCTTCCTACTAGCGGGAGGGCCCTATACGCAGTATTTT
CDR3aa: CASSFLLAGGPYTQYF

abundance: many
d_gene: NA
j_gene: TRBJ1-1
v_gene: TRBV18
CDR3nt: TGTGCCAGCTCACTCGACGGAAACACTGAAGCTTTCTTT
CDR3aa: CASSLDGNTEAFF

abundance: many
d_gene: NA
j_gene: TRBJ2-7
v_gene: TRBV10-3
CDR3nt: TGTGCCATCAGTGACCCAGGGCAGTCCTACGAGCAGTACTTC
CDR3aa: CAISDPGQSYEQYF

abundance: few
d_gene: NA
j_gene: TRBJ2-2
v_gene: TRBV24-1
CDR3nt: TGTGCCACTAGTGACTCAAAGCGGGCGGAGACCGGCGAGCTGTTTTTT
CDR3aa: CATSDSKRAETGELFF

abundance: NA
d_gene: NA
j_gene: TRBJ2-1
v_gene: TRBV11-2
CDR3nt: TGTGCCAGCAGCTTAGACGAGGAAGGGGCAGGGGCATACAATGAGCAGTTCTTC
CDR3aa: CASSLDEEGAGAYNEQFF

abundance: many
d_gene: NA
j_gene: TRBJ1-5
v_gene: TRBV11-2
CDR3nt: TGTGCCAGCAGCTTAGGGAGGGTAAGGAGAGAGCCCCAGCATTTT
CDR3aa: CASSLGRVRREPQHF

abundance: medium-sized
d_gene: NA
j_gene: TRBJ2-2
v_gene: TRBV6-6
CDR3nt: TGTGCCAGCAGTTACATCCCTAAAACCGGGGAGCTGTTTTTT
CDR3aa: CASSYIPKTGELFF

abundance: many
d_gene: NA
j_gene: TRBJ1-3
v_gene: TRBV18
CDR3nt: TGTGCCAGCTCACCGTCCAGGAACTCTGGAAACACCATATATTTT
CDR3aa: CASSPSRNSGNTIYF

abundance: many
d_gene: TRBD2
j_gene: TRBJ2-1
v_gene: TRBV27
CDR3nt: TGTGCCAGCAGTTCCAGACTAGCGGGAGGGACCAATGAGCAGTTCTTC
CDR3aa: CASSSRLAGGTNEQFF

abundance: NA
d_gene: NA
j_gene: TRBJ1-1
v_gene: TRBV5-4
CDR3nt: TGTGCCAGCAGCTTGGGATCGAGGGAAGGGCAGGGAACTGAAGCTTTCTTT
CDR3aa: CASSLGSREGQGTEAFF

abundance: many
d_gene: NA
j_gene: TRBJ1-5
v_gene: TRBV20-1
CDR3nt: TGCAGTACTGGCAGGGTATCCAATCAGCCCCAGCATTTT
CDR3aa: CSTGRVSNQPQHF

abundance: NA
d_gene: NA
j_gene: TRBJ2-3
v_gene: TRBV10-3
CDR3nt: TGTGCCATCACCGAGGACCTAAATACGCAGTATTTT
CDR3aa: CAITEDLNTQYF

abundance: many
d_gene: TRBD2
j_gene: TRBJ2-7
v_gene: TRBV6-1
CDR3nt: TGTGCCAGCAGTACGGGACTAGCGGGGACCTACGAGCAGTACTTC
CDR3aa: CASSTGLAGTYEQYF

abundance: many
d_gene: TRBD2
j_gene: TRBJ2-7
v_gene: TRBV11-3
CDR3nt: TGTGCCAGCAGTGCAGCGGGAGGCAGGAACTACGAGCAGTACTTC
CDR3aa: CASSAAGGRNYEQYF

abundance: many
d_gene: TRBD1
j_gene: TRBJ1-1
v_gene: TRBV10-3
CDR3nt: TGTGCCACCTGGGACAGGGCTGACACTGAAGCTTTCTTT
CDR3aa: CATWDRADTEAFF

abundance: few
d_gene: NA
j_gene: TRBJ2-3
v_gene: TRBV3-1
CDR3nt: TGTGCCAGCAGCCAAGAAAGACTGGATAGCACAGATACGCAGTATTTT
CDR3aa: CASSQERLDSTDTQYF

abundance: many
d_gene: NA
j_gene: TRBJ1-6
v_gene: TRBV11-3
CDR3nt: TGTGCCAGCAGCTTAGCCTATAATTCACCCCTCCACTTT
CDR3aa: CASSLAYNSPLHF

abundance: many
d_gene: TRBD2
j_gene: TRBJ2-5
v_gene: TRBV12-3/TRBV12-4
CDR3nt: TGTGCCAGCACCACACTAGCGGGAGACCAAGAGACCCAGTACTTC
CDR3aa: CASTTLAGDQETQYF

abundance: NA
d_gene: NA
j_gene: TRBJ2-7
v_gene: TRBV7-9
CDR3nt: TGTGCCAGCAGCTTAGAAAGGGGCGGCGAGCAGTACTTC
CDR3aa: CASSLERGGEQYF

abundance: few
d_gene: TRBD1
j_gene: TRBJ2-5
v_gene: TRBV28
CDR3nt: TGTGCCAGCAGTTTCGGGACAGGGGGACAAGAGACCCAGTACTTC
CDR3aa: CASSFGTGGQETQYF